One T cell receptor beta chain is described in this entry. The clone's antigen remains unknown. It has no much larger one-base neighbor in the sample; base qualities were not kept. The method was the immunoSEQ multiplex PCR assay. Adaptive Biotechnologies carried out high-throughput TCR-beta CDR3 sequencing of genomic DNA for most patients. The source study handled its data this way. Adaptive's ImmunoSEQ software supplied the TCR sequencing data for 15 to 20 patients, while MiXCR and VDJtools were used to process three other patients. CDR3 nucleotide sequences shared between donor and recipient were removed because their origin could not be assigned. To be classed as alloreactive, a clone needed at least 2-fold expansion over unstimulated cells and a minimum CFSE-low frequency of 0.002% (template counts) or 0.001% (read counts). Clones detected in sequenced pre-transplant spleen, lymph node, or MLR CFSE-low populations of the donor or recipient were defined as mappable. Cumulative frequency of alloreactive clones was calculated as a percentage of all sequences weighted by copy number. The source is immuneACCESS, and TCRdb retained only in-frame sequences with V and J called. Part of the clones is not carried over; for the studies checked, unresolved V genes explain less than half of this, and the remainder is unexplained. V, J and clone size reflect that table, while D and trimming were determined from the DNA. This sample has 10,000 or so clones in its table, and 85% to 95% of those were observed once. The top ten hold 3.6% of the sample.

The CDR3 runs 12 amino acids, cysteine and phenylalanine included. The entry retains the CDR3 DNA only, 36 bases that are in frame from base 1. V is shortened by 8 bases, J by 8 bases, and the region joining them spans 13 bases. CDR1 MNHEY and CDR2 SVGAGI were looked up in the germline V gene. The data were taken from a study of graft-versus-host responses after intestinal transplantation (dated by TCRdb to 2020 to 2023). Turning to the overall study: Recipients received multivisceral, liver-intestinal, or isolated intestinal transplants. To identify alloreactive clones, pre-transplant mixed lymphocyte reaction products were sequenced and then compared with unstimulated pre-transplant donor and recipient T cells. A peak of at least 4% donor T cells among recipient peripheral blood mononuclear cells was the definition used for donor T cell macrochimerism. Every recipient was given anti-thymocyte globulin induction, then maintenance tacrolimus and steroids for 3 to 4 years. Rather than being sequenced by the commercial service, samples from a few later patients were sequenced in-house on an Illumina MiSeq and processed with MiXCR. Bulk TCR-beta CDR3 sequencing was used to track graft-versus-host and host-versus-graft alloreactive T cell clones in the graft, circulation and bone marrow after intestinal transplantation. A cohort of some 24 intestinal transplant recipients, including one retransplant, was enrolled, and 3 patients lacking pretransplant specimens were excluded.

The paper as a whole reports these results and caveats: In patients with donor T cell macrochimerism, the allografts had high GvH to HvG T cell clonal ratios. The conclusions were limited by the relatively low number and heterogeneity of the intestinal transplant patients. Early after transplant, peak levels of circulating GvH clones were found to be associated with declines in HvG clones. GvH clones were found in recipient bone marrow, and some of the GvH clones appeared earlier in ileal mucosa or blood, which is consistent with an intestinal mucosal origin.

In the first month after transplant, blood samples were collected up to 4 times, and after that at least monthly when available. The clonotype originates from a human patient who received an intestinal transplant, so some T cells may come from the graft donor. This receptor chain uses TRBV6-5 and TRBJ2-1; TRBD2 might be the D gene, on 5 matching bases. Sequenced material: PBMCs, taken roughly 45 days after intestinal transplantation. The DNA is TGTGCCAGCTCTGAAGAGGGCGATGAGCAGTTCTTC. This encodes CASSEEGDEQFF.